One and the same sample provided the 5 T cell receptor beta chains below, sequenced in a study of siplizumab effects on memory and regulatory T cells. The protocol was immunoSEQ multiplex PCR, while the TCRdb copy is restricted to in-frame clones and leaves out a portion. The table has 90,000 to 110,000 clones, under 95% seen once. What was sequenced was Tregs sorted from blood. Every receptor here comes from a human donor in good health.

This chain connects TRBV29-1 to TRBJ2-5, with D possibly matching TRBD2 (5 bases). The CDR3 length is 12 residues. V was shortened by 5 bases and J by 7 bases, with 14 bases between the two germline ends. The germline V gene encodes CDR1 SQVTM and CDR2 ANQGSEA. CDR3 sequence reads: CSVSSWAGTQYF. The CDR3 bases are TGCAGCGTTTCCTCTTGGGCGGGGACCCAGTACTTC. The complete variable domain, with remaining parts taken from reference TRBV29-1 and TRBJ2-5, reads SAVISQKPSRDICQRGTSLTIQCQVDSQVTMMFWYRQQPGQSLTLIATANQGSEATYESGFVIDKFPISRPNLTFSTLTVSNMSPEDSSIYLCSVSSWAGTQYFGPGTRLLVL.

The V call is TRBV11-1, the J call TRBJ2-2; D is possibly TRBD2 (5 bases). Germline lookup yields CDR1 SGHAT and CDR2 FQDESV (reference sequence). This CDR3 has 17 amino acids. Deletions cut 2 bases from V and 0 bases from J, with 13 bases between. CDR3 in amino acids: CASSLRAVRSNTGELFF. In nucleotides, the CDR3 is TGTGCCAGCAGCTTAAGAGCGGTCCGCTCGAACACCGGGGAGCTGTTTTTT. The entire variable domain, with the rest obtained from reference TRBV11-1 and TRBJ2-2, is as follows: EAEVAQSPRYKITEKSQAVAFWCDPISGHATLYWYRQILGQGPELLVQFQDESVVDDSQLPKDRFSAERLKGVDSTLKIQPAELGDSAMYLCASSLRAVRSNTGELFFGEGSRLTVL.

V usage is TRBV6-5 and J usage is TRBJ1-2; 7 bases are shared with TRBD1. Looked up from germline, CDR1 is MNHEY and CDR2 is SVGAGI. The trim removed 10 bases at V and 7 bases at J, leaving 12 bases unmatched. The CDR3 is 13 residues long. The DNA for the CDR3 is TGTGCCACCGCACCACAGGGGAGAGGTGGCTACACCTTC. This sequence encodes CATAPQGRGGYTF.

V and J are TRBV27 and TRBJ1-1, with a weak D call TRBD1 (5 bases). V was trimmed by 3 bases and J by 4 bases, leaving 12 bases between them. Germline assignment: CDR1 MNHEY and CDR2 SMNVEV (reference sequence). This CDR3 comprises 14 residues. The CDR3 region has the DNA TGTGCCAGCAGTTTTAAGGGGCCGGGCACTGAAGCTTTCTTT. Its translation is CASSFKGPGTEAFF.

V is TRBV18 and J is TRBJ2-3, with 10 nucleotides matching TRBD1. Germline V gene lookup returns CDR1 KGHSH and CDR2 LQKENI. J was trimmed by 4 bases and V by 6 bases; bases with no gene match: 10. The CDR3 consists of 16 residues. In DNA form, the CDR3 reads TGTGCCAGCTCGCGGATCGGGACAGGGGTGGCAGATACGCAGTATTTT. Its translation: CASSRIGTGVADTQYF.